This entry lists 14 T cell receptor beta chains sequenced from one sample in a study of pediatric ulcerative colitis. Sequencing was performed with immunoSEQ multiplex PCR; in TCRdb, only in-frame clones are kept and a portion is missing. The profile covers roughly 60,000 clones, with 80% to 90% appearing a single time and around 1.5% taken by the ten largest. The sequenced material came from blood. Receptors originate from a boy under 18 who was a control in a study of pediatric ulcerative colitis.

V is TRBV7-3 and J is TRBJ2-1; 14 nucleotides align to TRBD2. The CDR3 consists of 15 residues. V lost 5 bases, J lost 8 bases, and 5 bases stayed unmatched. Looked up from germline, CDR1 is SGHTA and CDR2 is FQGTGA. Here the CDR3 reads CASSPGLAGGYEQFF. In nucleotides, the CDR3 is TGTGCCAGCAGCCCAGGACTAGCGGGGGGATATGAGCAGTTCTTC.

The V gene is TRBV25-1, the J gene TRBJ1-1; no definite D call. Trimming pared 7 bases from V and 1 base from J, leaving 10 bases between. The CDR3 consists of 13 residues. The germline V gene has CDR1 MGHDK and CDR2 SYGVNS. CDR3 sequence reads: CASTQPGNTEAFF. For the CDR3, the DNA is TGTGCCAGCACCCAACCTGGGAACACTGAAGCTTTCTTT.

This sequence joins TRBV28 and TRBJ1-5, with 9 nucleotides matching TRBD1. The length of the CDR3 is 16 residues. The V segment lost 0 bases and the J segment 2 bases; nucleotides outside the gene matches: 2. CDR1 and CDR2 from the germline V gene are MDHEN and SYDVKM. The CDR3 DNA reads as TGTGCCAGCAGTTTATGGGACAGGGGCGGCAATCAGCCCCAGCATTTT. Amino acids: CASSLWDRGGNQPQHF.

The rearrangement links TRBV7-2 to TRBJ2-1; 9 bases are a match to TRBD1. The CDR3 is made up of 16 amino acids. V lost 5 bases and J lost 5; bases outside the gene matches: 10. CDR1 SGHTA and CDR2 FQGNSA come from the germline V gene. CDR3 nucleotide sequence: TGTGCCAGCAGCCCCCAGCCGGGACAGGGAAACAATGAGCAGTTCTTC. It translates to CASSPQPGQGNNEQFF.

This clone was observed once. V gene TRBV5-1 combines with J gene TRBJ1-1; the D is unclear. Per the germline V gene, CDR1 is SGHRS and CDR2 is YFSETQ. The CDR3 covers 14 residues. Between the trimmed V and J ends, which lost 6 bases and 2 bases, there was a span of 14 bases. The CDR3 coding sequence is TGCGCCAGCAAGGTAGGCACCCCAAACACTGAAGCTTTCTTT. As protein: CASKVGTPNTEAFF.

This rearrangement joins TRBV5-1 to TRBJ2-2; 7 bases are a match to TRBD2. The CDR3 has 16 residues. Per the germline V gene, CDR1 is SGHRS and CDR2 is YFSETQ. Losses at the gene ends were 5 bases for V and 1 base for J; bases not matched to a gene: 8. CDR3 bases: TGCGCCAGCAGGGAGATGCGGGGGATGAACACCGGGGAGCTGTTTTTT. This sequence encodes CASREMRGMNTGELFF.

The gene calls are TRBV27 and TRBJ2-3, with 7 bases identical to TRBD2. The germline CDR1 and CDR2 sequences are MNHEY and SMNVEV (reference sequence). The CDR3 covers 13 residues. The J segment lost 4 bases and the V segment lost 5 bases, leaving 3 bases of the junction unmatched. Here the CDR3 reads CASSLGLADTQYF. The DNA for the CDR3 is TGTGCCAGCAGTCTTGGACTAGCAGATACGCAGTATTTT.

The chain combines TRBV7-6 with TRBJ2-7; TRBD2 is a possible D gene (5 bases). Germline V gene lookup returns CDR1 SGHVS and CDR2 FNYEAQ. V lost 5 bases and J 5 bases, leaving 16 bases between the germline ends. There are 14 residues in the CDR3. CDR3 residues: CASSKTGPGDEQYF. The DNA for the CDR3 is TGTGCCAGCAGCAAAACGGGTCCCGGGGACGAGCAGTACTTC.

The CDR3 protein is CASSQESADRAYGYTF. Written as DNA, the CDR3 is TGCGCCAGCAGCCAAGAGTCGGCGGACAGAGCCTATGGCTACACCTTC. V gene TRBV4-3 combines with J gene TRBJ1-2, with a possible D match to TRBD1 (6 bases). Germline lookup yields CDR1 LGHNA and CDR2 YSLEER. CDR3 length: 16 residues. V shed 0 bases and J shed 4 bases, with 15 bases lying between them.

The gene calls are TRBV6-1 and TRBJ2-1, with TRBD2 matching over 9 bases. Unmatched junction bases numbered 8, after V lost 2 bases and J lost 9 bases. The CDR3 totals 15 residues. Germline CDR1 and CDR2: MNHNS and SASEGT. This chain's CDR3 is CASSESGSGSSEQFF. In DNA, the CDR3 is TGTGCCAGCAGTGAATCGGGTAGCGGGAGTTCTGAGCAGTTCTTC.

The chain couples TRBV7-3 to TRBJ1-2; D not resolved. The germline CDR1 and CDR2 sequences are SGHTA and FQGTGA. CDR3 length equals 13 residues. Trimming took 5 bases from V and 3 from J, leaving 10 bases between them. The DNA for the CDR3 is TGTGCCAGCAGCGCCGGTTCGGACTATGGCTACACCTTC. It is translated as CASSAGSDYGYTF. Full variable domain (outside the CDR3, taken from reference TRBV7-3 and TRBJ1-2): GAGVSQTPSNKVTEKGKYVELRCDPISGHTALYWYRQSLGQGPEFLIYFQGTGAADDSGLPNDRFFAVRPEGSVSTLKIQRTERGDSAVYLCASSAGSDYGYTFGSGTRLTVV.

The rearrangement joins TRBV6-1 to TRBJ1-6; TRBD1 might be the D (5 bases). V lost 6 bases to trimming and J lost 7 bases, with 13 bases between them. This CDR3 region has 14 residues. Germline V gives CDR1 MNHNS, CDR2 SASEGT. CDR3 in amino acids: CASRRDWANSPLHF. The CDR3 coding sequence is TGTGCCAGCAGGCGGGACTGGGCGAATTCACCCCTCCACTTT.

The CDR3 here is CAVGGAHGYTF. CDR3 DNA sequence: TGTGCCGTAGGGGGCGCCCATGGCTACACCTTC. V is TRBV10-3 and J is TRBJ1-2, with 7 bases that match TRBD1. Germline V lookup: CDR1 ENHRY, CDR2 SYGVKD. Trimming cost V 11 bases and J 6 bases; bases outside gene matches: 6. The CDR3 extends over 11 amino acids.

This chain links TRBV27 with TRBJ2-2; perhaps TRBD2 as D (6 bases). The CDR3 runs to 14 residues. Germline V lookup: CDR1 MNHEY, CDR2 SMNVEV (reference sequence). V was trimmed by 7 bases and J by 5 bases, leaving 14 bases between them. The CDR3 is CASISGRKTGELFF. The DNA for the CDR3 is TGTGCCAGCATCTCTGGGAGGAAGACCGGGGAGCTGTTTTTT.